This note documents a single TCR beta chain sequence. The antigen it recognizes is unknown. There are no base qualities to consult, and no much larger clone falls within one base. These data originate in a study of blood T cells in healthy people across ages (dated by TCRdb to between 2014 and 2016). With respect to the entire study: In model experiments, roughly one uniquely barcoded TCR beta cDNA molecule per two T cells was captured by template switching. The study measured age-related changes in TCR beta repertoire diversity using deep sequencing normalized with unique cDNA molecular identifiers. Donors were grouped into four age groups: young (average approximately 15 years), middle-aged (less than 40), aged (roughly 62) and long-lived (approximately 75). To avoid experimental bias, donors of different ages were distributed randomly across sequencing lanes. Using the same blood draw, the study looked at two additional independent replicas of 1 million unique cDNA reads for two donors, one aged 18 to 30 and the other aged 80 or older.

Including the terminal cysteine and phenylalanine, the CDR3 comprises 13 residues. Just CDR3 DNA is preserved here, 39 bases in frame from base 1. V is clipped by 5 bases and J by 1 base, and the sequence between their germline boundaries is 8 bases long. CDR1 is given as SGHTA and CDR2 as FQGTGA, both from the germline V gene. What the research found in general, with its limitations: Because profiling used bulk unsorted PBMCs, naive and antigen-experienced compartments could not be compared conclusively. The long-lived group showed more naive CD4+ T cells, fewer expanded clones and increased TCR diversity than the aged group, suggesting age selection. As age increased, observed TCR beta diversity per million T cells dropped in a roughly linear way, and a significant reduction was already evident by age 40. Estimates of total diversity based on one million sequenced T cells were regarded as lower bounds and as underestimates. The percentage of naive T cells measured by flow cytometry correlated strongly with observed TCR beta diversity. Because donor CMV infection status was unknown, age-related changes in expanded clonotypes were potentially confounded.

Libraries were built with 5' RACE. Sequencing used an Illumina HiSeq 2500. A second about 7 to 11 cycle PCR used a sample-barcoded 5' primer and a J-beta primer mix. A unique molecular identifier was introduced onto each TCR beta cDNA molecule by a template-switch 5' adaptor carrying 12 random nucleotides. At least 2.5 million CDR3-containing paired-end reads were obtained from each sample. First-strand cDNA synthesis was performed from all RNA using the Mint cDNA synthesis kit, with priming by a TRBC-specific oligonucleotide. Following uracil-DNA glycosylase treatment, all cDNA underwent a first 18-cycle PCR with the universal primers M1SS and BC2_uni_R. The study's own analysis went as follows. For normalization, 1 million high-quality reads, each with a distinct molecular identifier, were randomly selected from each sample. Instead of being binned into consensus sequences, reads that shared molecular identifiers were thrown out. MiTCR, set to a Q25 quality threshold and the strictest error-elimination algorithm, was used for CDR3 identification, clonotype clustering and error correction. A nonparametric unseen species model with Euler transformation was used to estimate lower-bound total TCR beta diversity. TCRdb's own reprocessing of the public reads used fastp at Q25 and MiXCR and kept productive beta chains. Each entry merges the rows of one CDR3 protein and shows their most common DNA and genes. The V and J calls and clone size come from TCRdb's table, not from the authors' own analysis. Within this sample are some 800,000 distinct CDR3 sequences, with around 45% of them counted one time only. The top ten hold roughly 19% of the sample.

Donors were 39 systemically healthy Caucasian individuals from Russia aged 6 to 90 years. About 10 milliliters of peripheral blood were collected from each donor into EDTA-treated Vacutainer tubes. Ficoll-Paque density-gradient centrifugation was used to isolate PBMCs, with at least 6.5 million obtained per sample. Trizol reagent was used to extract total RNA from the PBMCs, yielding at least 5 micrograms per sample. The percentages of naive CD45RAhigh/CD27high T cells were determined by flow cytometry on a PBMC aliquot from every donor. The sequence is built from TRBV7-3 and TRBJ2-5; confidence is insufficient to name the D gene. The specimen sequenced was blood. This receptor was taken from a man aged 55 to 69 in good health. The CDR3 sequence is CASSELPQETQYF. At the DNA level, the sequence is TGTGCCAGCAGCGAGCTGCCCCAAGAGACCCAGTACTTC.